Each of the 24 T cell receptor beta chains below was sequenced from the same sample in a study of a mutant IDH1 vaccine in newly diagnosed glioma. As for time point: week 35, safety follow-up. Every single dose of the vaccine, 300 ug of mutant IDH1 20-mer peptide, came with topical imiquimod. Their specific antigens are unknown. The repertoire was sequenced with immunoSEQ multiplex PCR; TCRdb's copy has only in-frame clones and lacks some. The data hold about 46,000 clones, with approximately 92% observed a single time. The sequencing here drew on PBMCs, taken from a glioma patient whose treatment included an IDH1 peptide vaccine. The origin of the receptors is a man aged 45-60 years with glioma.

The rearrangement uses TRBV5-1 and TRBJ1-1, with D possibly TRBD1 on 5 matching bases. CDR1 SGHRS and CDR2 YFSETQ come from the germline V gene. The CDR3 covers 13 residues. Trimming shortened V by 7 bases and J by 0 bases, and 10 bases separated the two germline ends. This CDR3 reads CASGEGMNTEAFF. The CDR3 DNA reads TGCGCCAGCGGCGAGGGGATGAACACTGAAGCTTTCTTT.

This clone has only one observation. The chain combines TRBV30 with TRBJ2-5, with 9 bases lining up with TRBD2. Near its end, the DNA agrees better with TRBJ2-7, so the J call may be wrong. Germline values: CDR1 GTSNPN, CDR2 SVGIG (reference sequence). The CDR3 has 14 amino acids. CDR3 amino acids: CAWSVSLAGYEQYF. The CDR3 coding sequence is TGTGCCTGGAGTGTGTCCCTAGCGGGGTACGAGCAGTACTTC.

V gene TRBV18 combines with J gene TRBJ2-7, with TRBD1 matching over 9 bases. Looked up from germline, CDR1 is KGHSH and CDR2 is LQKENI. CDR3 length equals 12 residues. With 4 bases clipped from V and 6 bases from J, the junction kept 1 base outside the gene matches. CDR3 region: CASSRDRVEQYF. The CDR3 nucleotides read TGTGCCAGCTCACGGGACAGGGTCGAGCAGTACTTC. The whole variable domain, remainder taken from reference TRBV18 and TRBJ2-7, is NAGVMQNPRHLVRRRGQEARLRCSPMKGHSHVYWYRQLPEEGLKFMVYLQKENIIDESGMPKERFSAEFPKEGPSILRIQQVVRGDSAAYFCASSRDRVEQYFGPGTRLTVT.

The chain joins TRBV5-6 to TRBJ2-5; 9 bases are a match to TRBD1. The CDR3 runs to 15 residues. Germline CDR1 SGHDT, CDR2 YYEEEE. V lost 4 bases, J lost 5 bases, and 9 bases stayed unmatched. CDR3 residues: CASSRWTGVRETQYF. CDR3 DNA: TGTGCCAGCAGCCGCTGGACAGGGGTACGCGAGACCCAGTACTTC. The whole variable domain, remainder taken from reference TRBV5-6 and TRBJ2-5, is DAGVTQSPTHLIKTRGQQVTLRCSPKSGHDTVSWYQQALGQGPQFIFQYYEEEERQRGNFPDRFSGHQFPNYSSELNVNALLLGDSALYLCASSRWTGVRETQYFGPGTRLLVL.

J is TRBJ2-1 and V is TRBV13, with D hard to call. This CDR3 has 15 residues. CDR1 is PRHDT and CDR2 is FYEKMQ in the germline V gene (reference sequence). With 1 base removed from V and 0 bases from J, the gap between germline ends came to 7 bases. As DNA, the CDR3 is TGTGCCAGCAGCTTAGCATCAAACTCCTACAATGAGCAGTTCTTC. Protein: CASSLASNSYNEQFF.

This clone was picked up one time. The J gene is TRBJ2-3, the V gene TRBV5-1, with TRBD2 identical over 10 bases. Germline V CDR1 and CDR2: SGHRS, YFSETQ. Trimming cost V 0 bases and J 3 bases; bases outside gene matches: 4. The CDR3 is made up of 16 amino acids. In DNA, the CDR3 is TGCGCCAGCAGCTTGGCGCTAGCGGGGGAGACAGATACGCAGTATTTT. It is translated as CASSLALAGETDTQYF. The full variable domain, rest sourced from reference TRBV5-1 and TRBJ2-3, is KAGVTQTPRYLIKTRGQQVTLSCSPISGHRSVSWYQQTPGQGLQFLFEYFSETQRNKGNFPGRFSGRQFSNSRSEMNVSTLELGDSALYLCASSLALAGETDTQYFGPGTRLTVL.

The chain couples TRBV27 to TRBJ1-1; a possible D gene is TRBD1 (5 bases). The CDR3 sequence is 15 residues long. Germline CDR1 MNHEY, CDR2 SMNVEV (reference sequence). V was clipped by 6 bases and J by 1 base, with 15 bases between them. The CDR3 here is CASSLWAQGNTEAFF. DNA for the CDR3: TGTGCCAGCAGCCTGTGGGCGCAGGGGAACACTGAAGCTTTCTTT.

The rearrangement joins TRBV27 to TRBJ1-1; the D is unclear. Trimming pared 6 bases from V and 3 bases from J, leaving 8 bases between. The CDR3 consists of 12 residues. Germline-derived CDR1 and CDR2 are MNHEY and SMNVEV (reference sequence). CDR3 sequence reads: CASRRADTEAFF. CDR3 DNA: TGTGCCAGCAGGAGGGCCGACACTGAAGCTTTCTTT.

The chain combines TRBV25-1 with TRBJ2-3; TRBD2 is a possible D gene (6 bases). Germline V gene lookup returns CDR1 MGHDK and CDR2 SYGVNS. V was pared by 8 bases and J by 2 bases, with 14 bases between. The CDR3 loop spans 14 amino acids. CDR3 in DNA: TGTGCCAGCTCTCGAGAGGGACTCACAGATACGCAGTATTTT. Protein: CASSREGLTDTQYF.

This chain uses TRBV5-1 with TRBJ1-1, with D possibly TRBD1 on 5 matching bases. The CDR3 length is 16 residues. Germline-derived CDR1 and CDR2 are SGHRS and YFSETQ. Between the trimmed V and J ends, which lost 0 bases and 1 base, there was a span of 13 bases. The CDR3 region has the DNA TGCGCCAGCAGCTTGGTTAGCGGACATGCGAACACTGAAGCTTTCTTT. Translating it yields CASSLVSGHANTEAFF. Using reference TRBV5-1 and TRBJ1-1 for the parts outside the CDR3, the full variable domain is KAGVTQTPRYLIKTRGQQVTLSCSPISGHRSVSWYQQTPGQGLQFLFEYFSETQRNKGNFPGRFSGRQFSNSRSEMNVSTLELGDSALYLCASSLVSGHANTEAFFGQGTRLTVV.

Concerning this clone: Sequence at one end of the junction differs from germline and may be a read error. The CDR3 region is CASRTDRRTKAFF. The CDR3 bases are TGTGCCAGCAGGACTGACAGGCGCACTAAAGCTTTCTTT. V gene TRBV6-5 combines with J gene TRBJ1-1; a weak D match, TRBD1 (6 bases). Germline V gives CDR1 MNHEY, CDR2 SVGAGI. This CDR3 has 13 amino acids.

The chain carries TRBV19 and TRBJ2-7, with 12 nucleotides matching TRBD2. J lost 4 bases, V lost 4 bases, and 5 bases had no gene match. CDR1 and CDR2 from the germline V gene are LNHDA and SQIVND (reference sequence). This CDR3 is 15 amino acids long. The DNA of the CDR3 is TGTGCCAGTAGTACCGGACTAGCGGGATTTTACGAGCAGTACTTC. Its translation: CASSTGLAGFYEQYF. Together with reference TRBV19 and TRBJ2-7, the CDR3 gives the full variable domain: DGGITQSPKYLFRKEGQNVTLSCEQNLNHDAMYWYRQDPGQGLRLIYYSQIVNDFQKGDIAEGYSVSREKKESFPLTVTSAQKNPTAFYLCASSTGLAGFYEQYFGPGTRLTVT.

The V gene is TRBV4-1, the J gene TRBJ1-2; TRBD1 is a possible D gene (5 bases). The CDR3 runs to 12 residues. Per the germline V gene, CDR1 is MGHRA and CDR2 is YSYEKL. The V gene lost 8 bases and the J gene lost 5 bases, with 12 bases spanning the gap. The CDR3 sequence is CASGREGYGYTF. The CDR3, as DNA: TGCGCCAGCGGCAGGGAGGGATATGGCTACACCTTC.

The gene calls are TRBV27 and TRBJ2-7, with 9 bases lining up with TRBD1. Germline values: CDR1 MNHEY, CDR2 SMNVEV (reference sequence). V dropped 5 bases and J dropped 5; count of bases not matched to a gene: 10. CDR3 size: 15 residues. The CDR3 loop is CASSLPGQGSHEQYF. The CDR3 nucleotides are TGTGCCAGCAGTCTGCCGGGACAGGGTTCTCACGAGCAGTACTTC.

This chain joins TRBV6-5 and TRBJ1-5; tentatively, D is TRBD1 (5 bases). CDR3 length: 13 amino acids. The V end lost 6 bases, the J end lost 5 bases, and 11 bases lay between the germline ends. The germline CDR1 and CDR2 sequences are MNHEY and SVGAGI. CDR3 sequence reads: CASSLLQDQPQHF. CDR3 bases: TGTGCCAGCAGCTTACTACAGGATCAGCCCCAGCATTTT.

J is TRBJ2-7 and V is TRBV27; TRBD2 aligns across 7 bases. With 6 bases clipped from V and 4 bases from J, the junction kept 9 bases outside the gene matches. Germline V gene data show CDR1 as MNHEY and CDR2 as SMNVEV (reference sequence). CDR3 length equals 14 residues. CDR3: CASSLTGTIYEQYF. The CDR3 region has the DNA TGTGCCAGCAGCCTAACCGGGACTATATACGAGCAGTACTTC.

V gene TRBV5-1 combines with J gene TRBJ1-5, with D possibly being TRBD1 (5 bases). This CDR3 contains 14 residues. Germline V gene sequence: CDR1 SGHRS, CDR2 YFSETQ. V shed 0 bases and J shed 3 bases, with 7 bases lying between them. The CDR3 nucleotides read TGCGCCAGCAGCTTGGCAGGGATCAATCAGCCCCAGCATTTT. It specifies CASSLAGINQPQHF.

This chain joins TRBV6-5 and TRBJ2-1; TRBD2 matches at 9 bases. There are 15 residues in the CDR3. CDR1 is MNHEY and CDR2 is SVGAGI in the germline V gene. J lost 9 bases, V lost 6 bases, and 12 bases had no gene match. The CDR3: CASSRTGTSYGEQFF. The DNA of the CDR3 is TGTGCCAGCAGCCGGACCGGGACTAGCTACGGTGAGCAGTTCTTC.

The chain links TRBV19 to TRBJ2-6; D is undetermined. Germline CDR1 reads LNHDA; CDR2 reads SQIVND (reference sequence). This CDR3 is 13 amino acids long. V was shortened by 8 bases and J by 2 bases, with 7 bases between the two germline ends. The CDR3 nucleotides are TGTGCCAGTTCGTCACCTGGGGCCAACGTCCTGACTTTC. This codes for CASSSPGANVLTF.

V usage is TRBV4-1 and J usage is TRBJ2-3; 8 positions agree with TRBD2. CDR3 length: 16 residues. The V and J ends lost 1 base and 1 base, in that order; junction bases with no gene match: 4. The germline V gene has CDR1 MGHRA and CDR2 YSYEKL. The CDR3 coding sequence is TGCGCCAGCAGCCAAGGTAGAGCGGGGGGCACAGATACGCAGTATTTT. Translating it yields CASSQGRAGGTDTQYF.

This clone was detected only once. One end of the junction varies from germline; a read error may be responsible. V gene TRBV2 combines with J gene TRBJ1-6, with a weak D call TRBD1 (6 bases). CDR1 SNHLY and CDR2 FYNNEI come from the germline V gene. The CDR3 extends over 15 amino acids. Here the CDR3 DNA reads TGTGCCAGCAGCGAAGAACAGGGCGGACGATCACCCCTCCACTTT. Amino acid sequence: CASSEEQGGRSPLHF.

V gene TRBV27 combines with J gene TRBJ1-2; D is undetermined. CDR1 and CDR2 from the germline V gene are MNHEY and SMNVEV (reference sequence). The CDR3 sequence is 14 residues long. V was pared by 5 bases and J by 8 bases, with 18 bases between. The CDR3 DNA reads TGTGCCAGCAGTGGAGTCGACGGCCGTAGCGGCTACACCTTC. Its protein is CASSGVDGRSGYTF.

Here the CDR3 reads CSAMAREAFF. CDR3 DNA sequence: TGCAGTGCTATGGCCAGGGAAGCTTTCTTT. This chain joins TRBV20-1 and TRBJ1-1; D gene unclear. There are 10 residues in the CDR3. Trimming took off 4 bases at V and 8 bases at J, with 8 bases between the two ends. The germline V gene has CDR1 DFQATT and CDR2 SNEGSKA (reference sequence).

The table lists this clone with a count of one. The chain is built from TRBV4-3 and TRBJ2-3; 8 nucleotides line up with TRBD2. Germline loops: CDR1 LGHNA, CDR2 YSLEER. V dropped 0 bases and J dropped 3; count of bases not matched to a gene: 8. The length of the CDR3 is 17 residues. CDR3 region: CASSQEDSGGGTDTQYF. DNA of the CDR3: TGCGCCAGCAGCCAAGAGGACAGCGGGGGAGGAACAGATACGCAGTATTTT.